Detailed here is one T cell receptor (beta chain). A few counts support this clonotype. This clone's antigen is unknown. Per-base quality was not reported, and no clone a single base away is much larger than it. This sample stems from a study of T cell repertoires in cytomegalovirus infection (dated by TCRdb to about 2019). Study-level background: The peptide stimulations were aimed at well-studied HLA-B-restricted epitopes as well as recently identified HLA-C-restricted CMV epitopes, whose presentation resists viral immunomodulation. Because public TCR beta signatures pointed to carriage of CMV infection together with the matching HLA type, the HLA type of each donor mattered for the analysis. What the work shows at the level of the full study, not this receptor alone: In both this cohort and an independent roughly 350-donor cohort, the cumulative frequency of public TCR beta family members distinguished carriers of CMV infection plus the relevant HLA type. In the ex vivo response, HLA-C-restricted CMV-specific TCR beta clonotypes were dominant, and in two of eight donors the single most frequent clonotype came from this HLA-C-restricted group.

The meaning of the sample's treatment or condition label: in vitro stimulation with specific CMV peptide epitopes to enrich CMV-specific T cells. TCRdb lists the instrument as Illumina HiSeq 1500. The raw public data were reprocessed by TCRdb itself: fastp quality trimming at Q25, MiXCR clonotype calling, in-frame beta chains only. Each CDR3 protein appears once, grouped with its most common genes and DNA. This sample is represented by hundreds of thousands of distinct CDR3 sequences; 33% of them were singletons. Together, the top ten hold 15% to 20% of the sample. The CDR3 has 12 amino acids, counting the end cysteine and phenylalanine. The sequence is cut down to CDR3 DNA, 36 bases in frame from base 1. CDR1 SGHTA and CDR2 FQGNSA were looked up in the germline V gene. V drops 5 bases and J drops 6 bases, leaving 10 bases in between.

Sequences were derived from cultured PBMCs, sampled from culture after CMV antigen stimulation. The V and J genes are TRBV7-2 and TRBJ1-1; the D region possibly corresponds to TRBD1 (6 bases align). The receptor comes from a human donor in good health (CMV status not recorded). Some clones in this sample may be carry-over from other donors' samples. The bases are TGTGCCAGCAGCCGAGGGGGGCCTGAAGCTTTCTTT. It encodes CASSRGGPEAFF.